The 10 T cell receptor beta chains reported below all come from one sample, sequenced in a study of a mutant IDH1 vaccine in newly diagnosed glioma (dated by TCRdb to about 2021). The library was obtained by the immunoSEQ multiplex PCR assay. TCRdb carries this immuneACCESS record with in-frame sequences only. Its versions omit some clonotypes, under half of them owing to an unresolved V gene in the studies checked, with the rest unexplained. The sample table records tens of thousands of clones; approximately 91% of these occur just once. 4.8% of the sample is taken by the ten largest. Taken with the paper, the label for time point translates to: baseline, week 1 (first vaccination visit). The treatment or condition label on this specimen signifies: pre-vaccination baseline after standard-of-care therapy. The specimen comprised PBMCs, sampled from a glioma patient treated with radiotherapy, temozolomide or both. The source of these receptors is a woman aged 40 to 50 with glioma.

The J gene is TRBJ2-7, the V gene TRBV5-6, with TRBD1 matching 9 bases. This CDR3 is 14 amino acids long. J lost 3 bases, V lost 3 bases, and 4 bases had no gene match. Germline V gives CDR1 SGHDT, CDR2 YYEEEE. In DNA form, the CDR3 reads TGTGCCAGCAGCTCGGACAGGGGAATCTACGAGCAGTACTTC. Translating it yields CASSSDRGIYEQYF.

The CDR3 nucleotides are TGTGCCTGGAGCGACTATAGCACAGATACGCAGTATTTT. Protein: CAWSDYSTDTQYF. The rearrangement joins TRBV30 to TRBJ2-3; possible D gene TRBD2, 5 bases. The ends were cut back, 3 bases at V and 0 bases at J, with 7 bases in the middle. The CDR3 sequence is 13 residues long. Germline V gene lookup returns CDR1 GTSNPN and CDR2 SVGIG (reference sequence).

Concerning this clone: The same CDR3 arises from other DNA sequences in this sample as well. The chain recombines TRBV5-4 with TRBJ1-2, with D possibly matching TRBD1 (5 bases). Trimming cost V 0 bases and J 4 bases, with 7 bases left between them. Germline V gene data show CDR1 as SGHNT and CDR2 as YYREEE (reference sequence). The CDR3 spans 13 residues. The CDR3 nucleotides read TGTGCCAGCAGCTTGGCGGGGGGCTATGGCTACACCTTC. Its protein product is CASSLAGGYGYTF.

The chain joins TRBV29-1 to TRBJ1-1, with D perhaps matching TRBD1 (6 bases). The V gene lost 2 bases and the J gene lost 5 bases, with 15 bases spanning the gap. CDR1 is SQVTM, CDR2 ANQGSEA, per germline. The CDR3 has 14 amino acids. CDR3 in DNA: TGCAGCGTTGAACCACAGGGTGCAGGAACTGAAGCTTTCTTT. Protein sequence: CSVEPQGAGTEAFF.

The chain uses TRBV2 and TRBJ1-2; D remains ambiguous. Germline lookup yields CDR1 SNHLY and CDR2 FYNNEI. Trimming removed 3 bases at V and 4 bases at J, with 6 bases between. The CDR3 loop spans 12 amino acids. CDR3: CASSEQSYGYTF. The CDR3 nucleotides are TGTGCCAGCAGTGAGCAGTCCTATGGCTACACCTTC. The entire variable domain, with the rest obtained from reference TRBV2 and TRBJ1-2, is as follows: EPEVTQTPSHQVTQMGQEVILRCVPISNHLYFYWYRQILGQKVEFLVSFYNNEISEKSEIFDDQFSVERPDGSNFTLKIRSTKLEDSAMYFCASSEQSYGYTFGSGTRLTVV.

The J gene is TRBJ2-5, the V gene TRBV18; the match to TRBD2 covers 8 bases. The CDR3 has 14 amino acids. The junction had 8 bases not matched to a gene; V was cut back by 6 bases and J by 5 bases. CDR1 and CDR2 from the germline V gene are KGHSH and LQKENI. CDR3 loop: CASSPGLVFETQYF. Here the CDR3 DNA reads TGTGCCAGCTCTCCGGGACTAGTATTTGAGACCCAGTACTTC. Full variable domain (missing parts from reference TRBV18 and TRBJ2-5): NAGVMQNPRHLVRRRGQEARLRCSPMKGHSHVYWYRQLPEEGLKFMVYLQKENIIDESGMPKERFSAEFPKEGPSILRIQQVVRGDSAAYFCASSPGLVFETQYFGPGTRLLVL.

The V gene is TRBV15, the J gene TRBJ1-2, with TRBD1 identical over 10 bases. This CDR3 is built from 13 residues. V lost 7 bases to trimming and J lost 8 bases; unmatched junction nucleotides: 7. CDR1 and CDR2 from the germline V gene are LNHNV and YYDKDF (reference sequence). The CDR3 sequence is CATKDRGYQGYTF. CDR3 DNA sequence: TGTGCCACCAAGGACAGGGGGTATCAGGGCTACACCTTC.

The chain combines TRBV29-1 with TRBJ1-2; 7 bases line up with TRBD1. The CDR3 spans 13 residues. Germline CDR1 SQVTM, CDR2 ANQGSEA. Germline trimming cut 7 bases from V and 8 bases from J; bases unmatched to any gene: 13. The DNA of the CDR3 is TGCAGCGCCCCAAAGGACAGGTCCGTAGGCTACACCTTC. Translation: CSAPKDRSVGYTF.

The CDR3 loop reads CASSKTRLSSSYEQYF. In nucleotides, the CDR3 is TGTGCCAGCAGCAAAACGAGGCTGTCAAGCTCCTACGAGCAGTACTTC. The chain couples TRBV21-1 to TRBJ2-7; the table's D call, TRBD2, has no DNA check behind it. TRBV21-1 is a pseudogene. This CDR3 region has 16 residues.

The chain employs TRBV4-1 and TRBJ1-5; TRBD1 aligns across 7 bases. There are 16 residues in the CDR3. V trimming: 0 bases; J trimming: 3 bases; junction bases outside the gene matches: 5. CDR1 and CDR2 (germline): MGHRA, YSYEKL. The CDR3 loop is CASSQEWDSHNQPQHF. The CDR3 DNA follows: TGCGCCAGCAGCCAAGAGTGGGACAGCCACAATCAGCCCCAGCATTTT.